The 25 T cell receptor beta chains below were found in one sample sequenced in a study of cytomegalovirus exposure and HLA in healthy donors. The protocol was immunoSEQ multiplex PCR, while the TCRdb copy is restricted to in-frame clones and leaves out a portion. Here the sample spans over 150,000 clones, 91% being singletons. Sequencing used PBMCs. Source of these receptors: a woman younger than 35 in good health and CMV-seropositive.

This chain connects TRBV28 to TRBJ2-7, with D perhaps matching TRBD1 (5 bases). This CDR3 is built from 13 residues. The V gene's germline CDR1 is MDHEN and CDR2 SYDVKM. Trimming pared 1 base from V and 4 bases from J, leaving 8 bases between. The CDR3, as DNA: TGTGCCAGCAGTTTATTAGACAGATACGAGCAGTACTTC. This translates into CASSLLDRYEQYF.

The J gene is TRBJ1-5, the V gene TRBV7-2; D not resolved. Between the trimmed V and J ends, which lost 4 bases and 11 bases, there was a span of 18 bases. Looked up from germline, CDR1 is SGHTA and CDR2 is FQGNSA. The CDR3 sequence is 14 residues long. CDR3 sequence reads: CASSSPTGGSAQHF. The DNA of the CDR3 is TGTGCCAGCAGCTCCCCTACCGGCGGGTCGGCCCAGCATTTT.

The chain carries TRBV6-5 and TRBJ1-2; 9 nucleotides agree with TRBD1. Germline lookup yields CDR1 MNHEY and CDR2 SVGAGI. V shed 2 bases and J 6 bases; nucleotides not matched to a gene: 7. CDR3 length: 15 amino acids. CDR3 loop: CASSYGDRAWHGYTF. DNA for the CDR3: TGTGCCAGCAGTTACGGGGACAGGGCTTGGCATGGCTACACCTTC.

The CDR3 nucleotides read TGTGCCAGCAGCTCAGACTCGGGCGAGCAGTACTTC. Its protein is CASSSDSGEQYF. This chain links TRBV7-3 with TRBJ2-7; D is unresolved. V lost 4 bases, J lost 6 bases, and 10 bases lay in between. The CDR3 covers 12 residues. Germline V gene lookup returns CDR1 SGHTA and CDR2 FQGTGA. The variable domain in full, completed from reference TRBV7-3 and TRBJ2-7, reads GAGVSQTPSNKVTEKGKYVELRCDPISGHTALYWYRQSLGQGPEFLIYFQGTGAADDSGLPNDRFFAVRPEGSVSTLKIQRTERGDSAVYLCASSSDSGEQYFGPGTRLTVT.

The rearrangement uses TRBV10-3 and TRBJ2-7; TRBD1 is a possible D gene (6 bases). V lost 2 bases and J 2 bases, leaving 16 bases between the germline ends. This CDR3 is built from 16 residues. Germline V gene lookup returns CDR1 ENHRY and CDR2 SYGVKD. As DNA, the CDR3 is TGTGCCATCAGTGAGCCAAACCGGGACACCCCCTACGAGCAGTACTTC. This codes for CAISEPNRDTPYEQYF.

This clone was detected only once. The chain is built from TRBV2 and TRBJ2-3, with D possibly matching TRBD2 (5 bases). CDR1 SNHLY and CDR2 FYNNEI come from the germline V gene. V shed 3 bases and J shed 3 bases, with 10 bases lying between them. The CDR3 is 14 amino acids. In DNA form, the CDR3 reads TGTGCCAGCAGTGAGGGCAGAGGGACAGATACGCAGTATTTT. Translated, it gives CASSEGRGTDTQYF.

In DNA form, the CDR3 reads TGTGCCACCAGCAGAGATGCAGGGCCCGCCTACAATGAGCAGTTCTTC. Translation: CATSRDAGPAYNEQFF. The V call is TRBV15, the J call TRBJ2-1; D is perhaps TRBD1 (5 bases). The V end lost 0 bases, the J end lost 2 bases, and 11 bases lay between the germline ends. The germline V gene has CDR1 LNHNV and CDR2 YYDKDF (reference sequence). This CDR3 spans 16 amino acids.

The gene calls are TRBV28 and TRBJ2-7, with TRBD1 identical over 7 bases. The CDR3 is 14 residues long. Germline V gene data show CDR1 as MDHEN and CDR2 as SYDVKM. Trimming cost V 3 bases and J 2 bases; bases outside gene matches: 4. The CDR3 bases are TGTGCCAGCAGTTTTGAGGGGGCGCCCTACGAGCAGTACTTC. This codes for CASSFEGAPYEQYF.

The rearrangement links TRBV11-2 to TRBJ1-4; possibly TRBD1 for D (5 bases). This CDR3 has 14 amino acids. Deletions cut 3 bases from V and 8 bases from J, with 13 bases between. Germline loops: CDR1 SGHAT, CDR2 FQNNGV. This CDR3 reads CASSLIGAREKLFF. The CDR3 DNA reads TGTGCCAGCAGCTTGATAGGGGCGCGGGAAAAACTGTTTTTT. Combining the CDR3 with reference TRBV11-2 and TRBJ1-4 gives the whole variable domain EAGVAQSPRYKIIEKRQSVAFWCNPISGHATLYWYQQILGQGPKLLIQFQNNGVVDDSQLPKDRFSAERLKGVDSTLKIQPAKLEDSAVYLCASSLIGAREKLFFGSGTQLSVL.

The J gene is TRBJ1-4, the V gene TRBV9; a weak D match, TRBD1 (6 bases). The germline V and J ends were trimmed by 3 bases and 1 base, with 16 bases remaining between them. The CDR3 runs to 17 residues. Germline CDR1 reads SGDLS; CDR2 reads YYNGEE. The CDR3 loop is CASSEGESRGTNEKLFF. The CDR3 DNA is TGTGCCAGCAGCGAGGGGGAATCAAGGGGAACTAATGAAAAACTGTTTTTT.

The rearrangement uses TRBV5-4 and TRBJ1-2; a weak D match, TRBD1 (5 bases). V was clipped by 2 bases and J by 8 bases, with 16 bases between them. This CDR3 contains 14 residues. From germline, CDR1 is SGHNT and CDR2 YYREEE (reference sequence). The CDR3 loop reads CASSFFGGAGGYTF. The DNA for the CDR3 is TGTGCCAGCAGCTTTTTTGGAGGGGCTGGGGGCTACACCTTC.

The chain couples TRBV4-1 to TRBJ1-6; TRBD1 might be the D (5 bases). CDR3 size: 15 residues. Germline CDR1 is MGHRA and CDR2 is YSYEKL. The V and J ends lost 0 bases and 8 bases respectively, with 11 bases between them. The CDR3 region is CASSQDSGGDSPLHF. In DNA, the CDR3 is TGCGCCAGCAGCCAAGATTCGGGAGGGGATTCACCCCTCCACTTT.

The V and J genes are TRBV7-9 and TRBJ2-3; 14 bases are a match to TRBD2. Germline CDR1 and CDR2: SEHNR and FQNEAQ (reference sequence). With V trimmed by 5 bases and J by 3 bases, 4 bases remained unmatched. The CDR3 length is 16 residues. The CDR3 bases are TGTGCCAGCAGCCAAAGGACTAGCGGGAGGACAGATACGCAGTATTTT. This translates into CASSQRTSGRTDTQYF.

The chain combines TRBV30 with TRBJ2-3; 9 bases match TRBD2. The CDR3 is 16 amino acids. V was pared by 1 base and J by 5 bases, with 10 bases of the junction left unmatched. Germline values: CDR1 GTSNPN, CDR2 SVGIG (reference sequence). The CDR3 region has the DNA TGTGCCTGGAGTGACCTTGGCGGGGGGGCCCTAGATACGCAGTATTTT. As protein: CAWSDLGGGALDTQYF.

V usage is TRBV7-2 and J usage is TRBJ1-4, with D maybe TRBD1 (6 bases). The germline CDR1 and CDR2 sequences are SGHTA and FQGNSA. Trimming stripped 1 base from V and 5 bases from J, with 11 bases between. The CDR3 length is 15 residues. The DNA of the CDR3 is TGTGCCAGCAGCTTAGGATGGACAGCGAATGAAAAACTGTTTTTT. Amino acid sequence: CASSLGWTANEKLFF.

This CDR3 is CASSLGRGRKNIQYF. In DNA, the CDR3 is TGTGCCAGCAGCTTAGGCAGGGGGCGCAAAAACATTCAGTACTTC. The gene calls are TRBV7-8 and TRBJ2-4, with 8 nucleotides matching TRBD1. Trimming at V came to 1 base and at J to 3 bases, leaving 2 bases not matched to a gene. CDR3 length: 15 amino acids. Germline CDR1 and CDR2: SGHVS and FQNEAQ.

V gene TRBV6-1 combines with J gene TRBJ1-1; D perhaps matches TRBD1 (6 bases). Deletions cut 2 bases from V and 0 bases from J, with 10 bases between. Germline loops: CDR1 MNHNS, CDR2 SASEGT. This CDR3 region has 15 residues. CDR3 region: CASSEQGWMNTEAFF. In DNA, the CDR3 is TGTGCCAGCAGTGAACAGGGGTGGATGAACACTGAAGCTTTCTTT.

The V gene is TRBV7-8, the J gene TRBJ1-2; the D is unclear. This CDR3 spans 13 amino acids. Trimming took off 1 base at V and 2 bases at J, with 5 bases between the two ends. The germline CDR1 and CDR2 sequences are SGHVS and FQNEAQ. CDR3 amino acids: CASSLGQNYGYTF. As DNA, the CDR3 is TGTGCCAGCAGCTTAGGGCAGAACTATGGCTACACCTTC.

Concerning this clone: This likely comes from a read error, as the CDR3 has no conserved phenylalanine or tryptophan at its end. Because the CDR3's place on the DNA is in doubt, the DNA is left out and the CDR3 is given as listed by TCRdb. This chain links TRBV27 with TRBJ2-7; no check of the table's D call, TRBD2, against the DNA was made. The CDR3 numbers 15 amino acids, ends counted. Germline-derived CDR1 and CDR2 are MNHEY and SMNVEV (reference sequence). This CDR3 reads CASSSLTSGRPQIGL.

The genes are TRBV14 and TRBJ2-7; D is perhaps TRBD1 (7 bases). CDR3 length equals 22 residues. Germline CDR1 reads SGHDN; CDR2 reads FVKESK. The V gene lost 0 bases and the J gene lost 2 bases, with 32 bases spanning the gap. The CDR3 protein is CASSQDPRWGDSMFRSPYEQYF. In nucleotides, the CDR3 is TGTGCCAGCAGCCAAGACCCTCGCTGGGGGGACAGTATGTTTCGCTCTCCCTACGAGCAGTACTTC.

The chain links TRBV5-4 to TRBJ2-7; a weak D match, TRBD2 (5 bases). V lost 4 bases to trimming and J lost 2 bases, with 10 bases between them. CDR1 is SGHNT, CDR2 YYREEE, per germline (reference sequence). The CDR3 spans 13 residues. This CDR3 reads CASSPDFPYEQYF. CDR3 sequence (DNA): TGTGCCAGCAGCCCGGACTTCCCCTACGAGCAGTACTTC. Based on the CDR3 plus reference TRBV5-4 and TRBJ2-7, the full variable domain is ETGVTQSPTHLIKTRGQQVTLRCSSQSGHNTVSWYQQALGQGPQFIFQYYREEENGRGNFPPRFSGLQFPNYSSELNVNALELDDSALYLCASSPDFPYEQYFGPGTRLTVT.

The J gene is TRBJ1-1, the V gene TRBV27; no firm D call. From germline, CDR1 is MNHEY and CDR2 SMNVEV (reference sequence). The V end lost 2 bases, the J end lost 0 bases, and 4 bases lay between the germline ends. CDR3 length equals 13 residues. CDR3 bases: TGTGCCAGCAGTTTAAGCATGAACACTGAAGCTTTCTTT. Translation gives CASSLSMNTEAFF.

This clone was counted only a few times. The chain recombines TRBV4-2 with TRBJ2-3; the D is unclear. Trimming stripped 2 bases from V and 2 bases from J, with 20 bases between. This CDR3 is 18 amino acids long. Germline V gives CDR1 LGHNA, CDR2 YNFKEQ. CDR3 sequence (DNA): TGTGCCAGCAGCCAATCCCCCGCCGTGAGAGAAACCACAGATACGCAGTATTTT. Protein sequence: CASSQSPAVRETTDTQYF.

With regard to this clone: One end of the junction is discordant with germline, which a read error may explain. V is TRBV7-6 and J is TRBJ2-5; 11 bases line up with TRBD2. The germline V gene encodes CDR1 SGHVS and CDR2 FNYEAQ. CDR3 length: 15 amino acids. The CDR3 region has the DNA TGTGCCAGCAGCGTAGCGGGAGGGCCCCAAGAGACCCAGTACTTC. Its protein product is CASSVAGGPQETQYF. The complete variable domain, with remaining parts taken from reference TRBV7-6 and TRBJ2-5, reads GAGVSQSPRYKVTKRGQDVALRCDPISGHVSLYWYRQALGQGPEFLTYFNYEAQQDKSGLPNDRFSAERPEGSISTLTIQRTEQRDSAMYRCASSVAGGPQETQYFGPGTRLLVL.

The V gene is TRBV30, the J gene TRBJ1-2; no clear D. Per germline, CDR1 GTSNPN and CDR2 SVGIG (reference sequence). V was clipped by 5 bases and J by 6 bases, with 19 bases between them. This CDR3 region has 14 residues. CDR3 nucleotides: TGTGCCTGGCTCCCGGGGTACCCCCTGGATGGCTACACCTTC. The encoded protein is CAWLPGYPLDGYTF.